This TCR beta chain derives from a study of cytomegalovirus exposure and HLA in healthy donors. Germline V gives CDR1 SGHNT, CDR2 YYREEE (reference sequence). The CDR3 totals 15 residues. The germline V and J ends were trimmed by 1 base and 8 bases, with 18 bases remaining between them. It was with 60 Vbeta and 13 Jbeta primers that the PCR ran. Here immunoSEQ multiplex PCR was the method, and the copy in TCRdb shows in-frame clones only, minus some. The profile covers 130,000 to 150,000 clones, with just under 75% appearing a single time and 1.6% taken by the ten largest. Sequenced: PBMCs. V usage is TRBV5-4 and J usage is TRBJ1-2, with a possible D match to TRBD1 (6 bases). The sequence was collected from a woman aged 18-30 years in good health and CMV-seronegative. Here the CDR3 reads CASSLYGMGAGGYTF. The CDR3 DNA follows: TGTGCCAGCAGCTTGTACGGGATGGGGGCAGGGGGCTACACCTTC.